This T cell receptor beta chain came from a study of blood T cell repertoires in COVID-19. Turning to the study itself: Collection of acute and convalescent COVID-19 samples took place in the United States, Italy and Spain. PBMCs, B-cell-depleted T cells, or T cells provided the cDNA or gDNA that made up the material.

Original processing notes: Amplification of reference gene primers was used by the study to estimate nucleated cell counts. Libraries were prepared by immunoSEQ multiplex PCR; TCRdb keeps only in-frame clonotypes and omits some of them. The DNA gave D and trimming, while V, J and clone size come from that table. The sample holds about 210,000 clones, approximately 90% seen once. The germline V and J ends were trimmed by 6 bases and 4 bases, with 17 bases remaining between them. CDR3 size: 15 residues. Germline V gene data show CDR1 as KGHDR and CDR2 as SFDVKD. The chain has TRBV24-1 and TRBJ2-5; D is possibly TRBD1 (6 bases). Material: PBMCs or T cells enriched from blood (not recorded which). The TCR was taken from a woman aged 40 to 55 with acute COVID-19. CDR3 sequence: CATSPQGRGRETQYF. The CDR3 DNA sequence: TGTGCCACCAGTCCACAGGGAAGGGGAAGAGAGACCCAGTACTTC.